These 17 T cell receptor beta chains originate from one sample sequenced in a study of Ad26.COV2.S vaccination and SARS-CoV-2 variants (dated by TCRdb to the early 2020s). Receptor amplification or capture employed the immunoSEQ multiplex PCR assay. This is the immuneACCESS table as TCRdb keeps it, with only in-frame sequences that have V and J called. A part of the clones is gone; compared with another copy, unresolved V genes explain less than half, and the rest is unexplained. Across this sample there are about 370,000 clones, with about 88% seen only once. The ten largest account for over 1.5% of the sample. This specimen's treatment or condition label, interpreted: about 20 received Ad26.COV2.S at low or high dose, single or two shots; about 5 received placebo; per-sample allocation not given. Repertoires of vaccine and placebo recipients were sequenced from samples taken on day 63 after the first injection.

The sequencing used peripheral blood, collected in a trial of Ad26.COV2.S vaccine versus placebo. These receptors were collected from a person aged 18-60 years who received the Ad26.COV2.S COVID-19 vaccine or a placebo.

In the case of this clone: Sequence at one end of the junction differs from germline and may be a read error. The DNA of the CDR3 is TGCGCCAACAGCTTGGGACACGGACAAGAGACCCAGTACTTC. Translating it yields CANSLGHGQETQYF. This chain uses TRBV5-1 with TRBJ2-5; TRBD1 is a possible D gene (6 bases). In germline, CDR1 is SGHRS, CDR2 YFSETQ. There are 14 residues in the CDR3.

V and J are TRBV5-1 and TRBJ2-7; D unclear. Trimming pared 3 bases from V and 3 bases from J, leaving 7 bases between. CDR3 length: 12 amino acids. The germline gives CDR1 SGHRS, CDR2 YFSETQ. Written as DNA, the CDR3 is TGCGCCAGCAGCTCGGACGTCTACGAGCAGTACTTC. It specifies CASSSDVYEQYF.

V gene TRBV19 combines with J gene TRBJ1-1, with D unclear. Trimming cost V 0 bases and J 4 bases, with 6 bases left between them. CDR3 size: 13 residues. Germline values: CDR1 LNHDA, CDR2 SQIVND (reference sequence). CDR3 nucleotide sequence: TGTGCCAGTAGTATAGATGCCGGCACTGAAGCTTTCTTT. Protein sequence: CASSIDAGTEAFF.

The chain links TRBV24-1 to TRBJ2-6, with D possibly TRBD2 on 5 matching bases. Deletions cut 3 bases from V and 4 bases from J, with 9 bases between. This CDR3 comprises 15 residues. Germline CDR1 is KGHDR and CDR2 is SFDVKD. CDR3 in amino acids: CATSDRGPGANVLTF. CDR3 in DNA: TGTGCCACCAGTGATCGGGGTCCAGGGGCCAACGTCCTGACTTTC.

The chain combines TRBV6-2 or TRBV6-3 with TRBJ2-2; D is ambiguous. Germline CDR1 MNHEY, CDR2 SVGEGT. V was clipped by 6 bases and J by 8 bases, with 7 bases between them. The CDR3 is 11 amino acids. CDR3 loop: CASSPPGELFF. In DNA form, the CDR3 reads TGTGCCAGCAGCCCTCCAGGGGAGCTGTTTTTT.

V gene TRBV13 combines with J gene TRBJ2-1, with 11 bases matching TRBD2. The CDR3 contains 15 residues. CDR1 is PRHDT and CDR2 is FYEKMQ in the germline V gene (reference sequence). The V segment lost 5 bases and the J segment 6 bases; nucleotides outside the gene matches: 6. CDR3 sequence reads: CASSVTSGSFNEQFF. DNA for the CDR3: TGTGCCAGCAGCGTCACTAGCGGGAGCTTCAATGAGCAGTTCTTC.

The chain is built from TRBV5-1 and TRBJ2-3; D ambiguous. The CDR3 is 15 amino acids. The germline V gene has CDR1 SGHRS and CDR2 YFSETQ. Trimming stripped 4 bases from V and 0 bases from J, with 12 bases between. This chain's CDR3 is CASSPVQSSTDTQYF. CDR3 nucleotides: TGCGCCAGCAGCCCCGTCCAATCGAGCACAGATACGCAGTATTTT.

In its sample, this clone was seen once. V is TRBV5-4 and J is TRBJ2-1; TRBD2 might be the D (5 bases). This CDR3 is built from 15 residues. The germline V gene encodes CDR1 SGHNT and CDR2 YYREEE (reference sequence). V gave up 0 bases and J gave up 6 bases, with 13 bases separating them. The CDR3 loop is CASSLVGSSSNEQFF. In nucleotides, the CDR3 is TGTGCCAGCAGCTTGGTTGGGAGTAGTTCCAATGAGCAGTTCTTC.

This chain joins TRBV10-1 and TRBJ2-7, with 11 positions matching TRBD2. J lost 2 bases, V lost 5 bases, and 5 bases had no gene match. Germline V gene lookup returns CDR1 WNHNN and CDR2 SYGVQD (reference sequence). The CDR3 is 15 amino acids. This chain's CDR3 is CASSPGTSGPYEQYF. For the CDR3, the DNA is TGCGCCAGCAGTCCCGGGACTAGCGGACCCTACGAGCAGTACTTC.

The CDR3 nucleotides are TGCGCCAGCAGCCCTAGCGGGAGGGCTGTTAATGAGCAGTTCTTC. It yields the protein CASSPSGRAVNEQFF. V gene TRBV5-1 combines with J gene TRBJ2-1; 12 nucleotides agree with TRBD2. This CDR3 is built from 15 residues. Trimming cost V 4 bases and J 7 bases; bases outside gene matches: 6. Germline-derived CDR1 and CDR2 are SGHRS and YFSETQ.

CDR3 loop: CATSSAGKLFF. Here the CDR3 DNA reads TGTGCCACCAGCAGCGCGGGAAAACTGTTTTTT. The rearrangement links TRBV15 to TRBJ1-4; D uncertain. The CDR3 sequence is 11 residues long. Germline V gene sequence: CDR1 LNHNV, CDR2 YYDKDF (reference sequence). V gave up 3 bases and J gave up 10 bases, with 6 bases separating them.

The chain employs TRBV28 and TRBJ2-4; the D gene is possibly TRBD1 (6 bases). The germline V gene encodes CDR1 MDHEN and CDR2 SYDVKM. Trimming cost V 6 bases and J 9 bases, with 21 bases left between them. The CDR3 length is 15 residues. The CDR3 region has the DNA TGTGCCAGCAGCGTTCCCTCTAGACAGGTGGGCATTCAGTACTTC. This encodes CASSVPSRQVGIQYF.

The chain is built from TRBV6-6 and TRBJ1-6; 9 bases are shared with TRBD1. The CDR3 spans 13 residues. From germline, CDR1 is MNHNY and CDR2 SVGAGI (reference sequence). Unmatched junction bases numbered 4, after V lost 10 bases and J lost 6 bases. CDR3 sequence reads: CATMDRGNSPLHF. In nucleotides, the CDR3 is TGTGCCACCATGGACAGGGGTAATTCACCCCTCCACTTT.

This clone appeared once. V is TRBV4-2 and J is TRBJ2-2, with D possibly being TRBD1 (6 bases). This CDR3 comprises 15 residues. The V gene's germline CDR1 is LGHNA and CDR2 YNFKEQ. The V and J ends lost 0 bases and 4 bases respectively, with 9 bases between them. CDR3 nucleotides: TGTGCCAGCAGCCAAGAACAGGGACCCACCGGGGAGCTGTTTTTT. Translated: CASSQEQGPTGELFF.

The CDR3 spells CATSGRTDYEQYF. As DNA, the CDR3 is TGTGCCACCAGTGGAAGGACGGACTACGAGCAGTACTTC. The chain carries TRBV24-1 and TRBJ2-7; D is uncertain. The CDR3 is made up of 13 amino acids. Germline values: CDR1 KGHDR, CDR2 SFDVKD. The V end was cut by 5 bases, the J end by 3 bases, with 10 bases between.

The chain combines TRBV19 with TRBJ2-3; a possible D gene is TRBD2 (5 bases). CDR3 length: 14 residues. CDR1 and CDR2 (germline): LNHDA, SQIVND (reference sequence). Deletions cut 3 bases from V and 0 bases from J, with 7 bases between. CDR3 region: CASSIWTSTDTQYF. DNA for the CDR3: TGTGCCAGTAGTATTTGGACTAGCACAGATACGCAGTATTTT.

The rearrangement links TRBV4-1 to TRBJ1-3, with 7 bases lining up with TRBD1. The germline CDR1 and CDR2 sequences are MGHRA and YSYEKL. The CDR3 has 18 residues. Trimming removed 3 bases from V and 0 bases from J; junction bases left unmatched: 11. As DNA, the CDR3 is TGCGCCAGCAGCCACGGTGCTTTGACAGGGCCCTCTGGAAACACCATATATTTT. This codes for CASSHGALTGPSGNTIYF.